This T cell receptor (beta chain) is drawn from a study of blood T cell repertoires in COVID-19. About the research overall: Samples came from the United States, Italy and Spain, spanning acute and convalescent COVID-19. In each case, the material was cDNA or gDNA derived from T cells, B-cell-depleted T cells, or PBMCs.

Some clones are missing from TCRdb's copy, which holds only in-frame ones; the method was immunoSEQ multiplex PCR. The sample yields about 140,000 clones, approximately 90% seen once. This CDR3 region has 16 residues. The trim removed 3 bases at V and 4 bases at J, leaving 6 bases unmatched. Germline V gene lookup returns CDR1 SGDLS and CDR2 YYNGEE. The sequence came from a human donor in a cohort sampled during active COVID-19. The specimen sequenced was peripheral blood. V is TRBV9 and J is TRBJ2-1, with 11 bases identical to TRBD2. CDR3 amino acids: CASSAPLAGAYNEQFF. As DNA, the CDR3 is TGTGCCAGCAGCGCCCCACTAGCGGGAGCGTACAATGAGCAGTTCTTC.